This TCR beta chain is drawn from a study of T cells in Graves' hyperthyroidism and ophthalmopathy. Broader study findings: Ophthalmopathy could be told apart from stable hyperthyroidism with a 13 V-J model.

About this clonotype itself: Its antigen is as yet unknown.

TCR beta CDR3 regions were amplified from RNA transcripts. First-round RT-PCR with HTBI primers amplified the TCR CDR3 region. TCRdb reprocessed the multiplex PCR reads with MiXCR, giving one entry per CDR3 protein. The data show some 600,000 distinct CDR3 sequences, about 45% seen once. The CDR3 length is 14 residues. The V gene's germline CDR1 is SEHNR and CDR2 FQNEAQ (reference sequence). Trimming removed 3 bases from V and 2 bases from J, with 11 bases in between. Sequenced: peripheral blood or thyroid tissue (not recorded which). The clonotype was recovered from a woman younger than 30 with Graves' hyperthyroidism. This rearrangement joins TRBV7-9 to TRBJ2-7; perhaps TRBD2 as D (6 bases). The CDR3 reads CASSLQRAAYEQYF. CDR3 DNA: TGTGCCAGCAGCTTGCAGCGGGCAGCCTACGAGCAGTACTTC.